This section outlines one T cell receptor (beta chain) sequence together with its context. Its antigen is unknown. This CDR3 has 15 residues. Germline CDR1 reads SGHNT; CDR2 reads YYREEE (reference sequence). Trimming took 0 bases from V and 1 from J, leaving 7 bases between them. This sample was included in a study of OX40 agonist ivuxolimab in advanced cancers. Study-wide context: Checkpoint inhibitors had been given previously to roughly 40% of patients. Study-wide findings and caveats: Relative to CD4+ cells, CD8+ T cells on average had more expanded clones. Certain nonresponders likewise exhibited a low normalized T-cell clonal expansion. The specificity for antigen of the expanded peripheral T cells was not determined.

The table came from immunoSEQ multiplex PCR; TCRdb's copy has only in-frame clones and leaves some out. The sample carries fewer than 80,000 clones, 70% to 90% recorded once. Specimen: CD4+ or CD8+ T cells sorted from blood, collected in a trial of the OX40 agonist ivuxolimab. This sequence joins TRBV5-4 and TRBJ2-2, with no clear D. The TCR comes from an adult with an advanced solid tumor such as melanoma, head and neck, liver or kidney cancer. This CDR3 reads CASSLDGLNTGELFF. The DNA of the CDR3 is TGTGCCAGCAGCTTGGACGGGTTGAACACCGGGGAGCTGTTTTTT. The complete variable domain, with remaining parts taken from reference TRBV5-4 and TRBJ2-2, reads ETGVTQSPTHLIKTRGQQVTLRCSSQSGHNTVSWYQQALGQGPQFIFQYYREEENGRGNFPPRFSGLQFPNYSSELNVNALELDDSALYLCASSLDGLNTGELFFGEGSRLTVL.